This T cell receptor (beta chain) originates from a study of cytomegalovirus exposure and HLA in healthy donors. Whole-study results and caveats: In a later analysis, TCR association rates varied by HLA locus: DRB1 most, HLA-C fewest.

With regard to this clone: Its specificity is unknown.

Amplification used 60 Vbeta primers and 13 Jbeta primers. Data came from immunoSEQ multiplex PCR; TCRdb stores just in-frame clones and leaves some out. The table has 95,000 to 120,000 clones, 82% seen once. The CDR3 length is 13 residues. V lost 6 bases, J lost 5 bases, and 10 bases lay in between. CDR1 and CDR2 (germline): MNHEY, SVGAGI. Although they were nominally healthy when sampled, donors likely had unrecorded immune exposures. J is TRBJ2-2 and V is TRBV6-5; D remains ambiguous. Sequenced: PBMCs. The receptor comes from a woman aged 18-29 years in good health and CMV-seronegative. The CDR3 bases are TGTGCCAGCAGGAGAAGCGAAACCGGGGAGCTGTTTTTT. Translating gives CASRRSETGELFF.